The 11 T cell receptor beta chains in this list originate from one sample, sequenced in a study of shared T cell receptors in the human thymus. The protocol was immunoSEQ multiplex PCR, while the TCRdb copy is restricted to in-frame clones and leaves out a portion. The sample records roughly 710,000 clones, 75% to 90% being singletons. These data were also reused for a study on human thymus T cells.

Sequencing used thymocytes. The receptors originated from a girl in the first two years of life with a congenital heart defect.

The chain recombines TRBV11-2 with TRBJ2-1; 8 bases line up with TRBD1. Germline assignment: CDR1 SGHAT and CDR2 FQNNGV. The V segment lost 4 bases and the J segment 6 bases; nucleotides outside the gene matches: 5. The CDR3 sequence is 14 residues long. The CDR3 reads CASSWNRGSNEQFF. The CDR3 DNA is TGTGCCAGCAGCTGGAACAGGGGGTCCAATGAGCAGTTCTTC.

This chain uses TRBV9 with TRBJ2-5; D gene uncertain. There are 13 residues in the CDR3. Germline loops: CDR1 SGDLS, CDR2 YYNGEE. V lost 0 bases and J 6 bases, leaving 9 bases between the germline ends. The CDR3 is CASSVATRKTQYF. Here the CDR3 DNA reads TGTGCCAGCAGCGTAGCTACCAGGAAGACCCAGTACTTC.

CDR3 nucleotides: TGTGCCAGCAGACAGGGGGACCAGAACACTGAAGCTTTCTTT. The encoded protein is CASRQGDQNTEAFF. This rearrangement joins TRBV6-5 to TRBJ1-1; TRBD1 matches at 8 bases. Germline CDR1 is MNHEY and CDR2 is SVGAGI. V lost 6 bases to trimming and J lost 1 base; unmatched junction nucleotides: 4. CDR3 length equals 14 residues.

This chain uses TRBV18 with TRBJ2-1, with D tentatively TRBD2 (7 bases). Deletions cut 0 bases from V and 15 bases from J, with 15 bases between. Germline CDR1 KGHSH, CDR2 LQKENI. This CDR3 comprises 13 residues. CDR3 amino acids: CASSPPGRGGGFF. The CDR3, as DNA: TGTGCCAGCTCACCACCTGGCCGGGGAGGGGGGTTCTTC.

The genes are TRBV7-2 and TRBJ2-7; 11 bases are a match to TRBD2. Germline values: CDR1 SGHTA, CDR2 FQGNSA. CDR3 length: 16 amino acids. The trim removed 4 bases at V and 4 bases at J, leaving 9 bases unmatched. For the CDR3, the DNA is TGTGCCAGCAGCTCCAGTCCTAGCGGGGGGCCGTACGAGCAGTACTTC. Translated, it gives CASSSSPSGGPYEQYF.

The CDR3 is CASSPEPGDSYGYTF. For the CDR3, the DNA is TGTGCCAGCAGCCCGGAACCAGGGGATAGCTATGGCTACACCTTC. The V call is TRBV7-9, the J call TRBJ1-2; tentatively, D is TRBD1 (6 bases). Per germline, CDR1 SEHNR and CDR2 FQNEAQ (reference sequence). V lost 5 bases and J lost 4, with 17 bases in between. There are 15 residues in the CDR3.

The chain recombines TRBV14 with TRBJ2-7; TRBD2 matches at 8 bases. With V trimmed by 5 bases and J by 1 base, 7 bases remained unmatched. The CDR3 has 15 residues. In germline, CDR1 is SGHDN, CDR2 FVKESK. The CDR3 DNA follows: TGTGCCAGCAGCACCAGACTAGCGCAATCCTACGAGCAGTACTTC. This translates into CASSTRLAQSYEQYF.

This sequence joins TRBV6-4 and TRBJ1-1; 7 bases map to TRBD1. The ends lost 6 bases at V and 4 bases at J; junction bases unmatched: 8. CDR1 and CDR2 from the germline V gene are MRHNA and SNTAGT. This CDR3 region has 14 residues. The CDR3 sequence is CASSPEEGATEAFF. The CDR3, as DNA: TGTGCCAGCAGCCCCGAAGAGGGGGCCACTGAAGCTTTCTTT.

The sample holds one count of this clone. The V and J genes are TRBV9 and TRBJ2-2, with D maybe TRBD2 (6 bases). The CDR3 has 21 residues. Trimming pared 0 bases from V and 0 bases from J, leaving 24 bases between. The germline CDR1 and CDR2 sequences are SGDLS and YYNGEE. As DNA, the CDR3 is TGTGCCAGCAGCGTAGAAGGATCTGGGGGGTCCGGCCCCGCGAACACCGGGGAGCTGTTTTTT. Translation: CASSVEGSGGSGPANTGELFF.

The rearrangement joins TRBV7-2 to TRBJ1-1; 7 bases align to TRBD1. V was pared by 5 bases and J by 8 bases, with 8 bases of the junction left unmatched. This CDR3 contains 13 residues. Germline lookup yields CDR1 SGHTA and CDR2 FQGNSA. Here the CDR3 reads CASSRGQSTEAFF. The CDR3 region has the DNA TGTGCCAGCAGCAGGGGACAGTCGACCGAAGCTTTCTTT.

The rearrangement joins TRBV28 to TRBJ2-3, with TRBD1 matching 9 bases. Germline V gene data show CDR1 as MDHEN and CDR2 as SYDVKM. The CDR3 covers 16 residues. Trimming cost V 3 bases and J 3 bases; bases outside gene matches: 7. CDR3 sequence (DNA): TGTGCCAGCAGTTTCTGGGGACAGGGTGGGACAGATACGCAGTATTTT. It codes for CASSFWGQGGTDTQYF.